Listed below are T cell receptor beta chains from one sample, sequenced in a study of cytomegalovirus exposure and HLA in healthy donors. The method was immunoSEQ multiplex PCR; TCRdb's version includes in-frame clones alone and lacks a portion of them. Of about 110,000 clones listed, 70% are singletons. Sequencing input: PBMCs. The receptors were sampled from a man aged 35 to 55 in good health and CMV-seropositive. Both conserved end residues are part of each CDR3. A D gene is named only where the DNA matches it firmly. Clone size, where shown, is once, few, many, or a class for clones that have expanded.

D gene: TRBD1
V gene: TRBV19
clone size: .
J gene: TRBJ1-5
CDR3 protein: CASSIGTGLQPQHF
CDR3 DNA: TGTGCCAGTAGTATAGGGACAGGGCTTCAGCCCCAGCATTTT

D gene: .
V gene: TRBV7-2
clone size: few
J gene: TRBJ1-1
CDR3 protein: CASSLGPQRTEAFF
CDR3 DNA: TGTGCCAGCAGCTTAGGCCCTCAGAGGACTGAAGCTTTCTTT

D gene: .
V gene: TRBV30
clone size: .
J gene: TRBJ1-5
CDR3 protein: CAWRVTVNQPQHF
CDR3 DNA: TGTGCCTGGAGGGTCACAGTCAATCAGCCCCAGCATTTT

D gene: .
V gene: TRBV30
clone size: .
J gene: TRBJ2-7
CDR3 protein: CAWSRGEIGSYEQYF
CDR3 DNA: TGTGCCTGGAGTAGAGGCGAAATCGGGAGCTACGAGCAGTACTTC

D gene: .
V gene: TRBV27
clone size: few
J gene: TRBJ2-7
CDR3 protein: CASARGQYF
CDR3 DNA: TGTGCCAGCGCTCGCGGGCAGTACTTC

D gene: .
V gene: TRBV2
clone size: .
J gene: TRBJ2-7
CDR3 protein: CASSERPGVVEQYF
CDR3 DNA: TGTGCCAGCAGTGAACGGCCGGGGGTGGTCGAGCAGTACTTC

D gene: .
V gene: TRBV19
clone size: .
J gene: TRBJ2-2
CDR3 protein: CASSILRTDTGELFF
CDR3 DNA: TGTGCCAGTAGTATCCTTAGGACAGACACCGGGGAGCTGTTTTTT

D gene: TRBD1
V gene: TRBV9
clone size: .
J gene: TRBJ2-2
CDR3 protein: CASSPGTDNTGELFF
CDR3 DNA: TGTGCCTCTTCTCCCGGGACAGATAACACCGGGGAGCTGTTTTTT

D gene: .
V gene: TRBV7-9
clone size: .
J gene: TRBJ2-2
CDR3 protein: CASSLARTGELFF
CDR3 DNA: TGTGCCAGCAGCTTAGCCCGCACCGGGGAGCTGTTTTTT

D gene: .
V gene: TRBV2
clone size: .
J gene: TRBJ2-3
CDR3 protein: CASSGQSDTQYF
CDR3 DNA: TGTGCCAGCAGTGGGCAGTCAGATACGCAGTATTTT

D gene: TRBD2
V gene: TRBV7-6
clone size: .
J gene: TRBJ2-3
CDR3 protein: CASSPTLAGVTDTQYF
CDR3 DNA: TGTGCCAGCAGCCCAACTTTAGCGGGAGTTACAGATACGCAGTATTTT

D gene: TRBD2
V gene: TRBV30
clone size: .
J gene: TRBJ2-1
CDR3 protein: CAWSTLAGGPNEQFF
CDR3 DNA: TGTGCCTGGAGTACCCTAGCGGGAGGGCCTAATGAGCAGTTCTTC

D gene: TRBD1
V gene: TRBV11-2
clone size: .
J gene: TRBJ2-5
CDR3 protein: CASSLAGGGVKTQYF
CDR3 DNA: TGTGCCAGCAGCTTAGCAGGGGGCGGTGTAAAGACCCAGTACTTC

D gene: .
V gene: TRBV27
clone size: once
J gene: TRBJ2-3
CDR3 protein: CASSSVLVGTDTQYF
CDR3 DNA: TGTGCCAGCAGTTCCGTACTTGTCGGCACAGATACGCAGTATTTT

D gene: .
V gene: TRBV15
clone size: .
J gene: TRBJ2-2
CDR3 protein: CATSRDIGAGGELFF
CDR3 DNA: TGTGCCACCAGCAGAGATATCGGCGCAGGCGGGGAGCTGTTTTTT

D gene: .
V gene: TRBV19
clone size: .
J gene: TRBJ1-1
CDR3 protein: CARRQVNTEAFF
CDR3 DNA: TGTGCCAGGCGACAGGTGAACACTGAAGCTTTCTTT

D gene: .
V gene: TRBV23-1
clone size: .
J gene: TRBJ1-3
CDR3 protein: CASSQFYRAGNTIYF
CDR3 DNA: TGCGCCAGCAGTCAATTCTACCGTGCGGGAAACACCATATATTTT

D gene: TRBD1
V gene: TRBV28
clone size: .
J gene: TRBJ2-7
CDR3 protein: CASSFPRQGMGYEQYF
CDR3 DNA: TGTGCCAGCAGTTTCCCCCGACAGGGAATGGGCTACGAGCAGTACTTC

D gene: TRBD1
V gene: TRBV9
clone size: .
J gene: TRBJ1-5
CDR3 protein: CASSPPGQGQPQHF
CDR3 DNA: TGTGCCAGCAGCCCCCCCGGACAGGGTCAGCCCCAGCATTTT

D gene: .
V gene: TRBV4-1
clone size: .
J gene: TRBJ1-4
CDR3 protein: CASSLDWVANEKLFF
CDR3 DNA: TGCGCCAGCAGCCTGGACTGGGTGGCTAATGAAAAACTGTTTTTT

D gene: .
V gene: TRBV12-5
clone size: .
J gene: TRBJ1-2
CDR3 protein: CASGLSWGHGYTF
CDR3 DNA: TGTGCTAGTGGTTTGAGTTGGGGGCATGGCTACACCTTC

D gene: .
V gene: TRBV28
clone size: few
J gene: TRBJ1-3
CDR3 protein: CASSLSGSGNTIYF
CDR3 DNA: TGTGCCAGCAGTTTATCCGGCTCTGGAAACACCATATATTTT

D gene: TRBD1
V gene: TRBV5-1
clone size: .
J gene: TRBJ2-3
CDR3 protein: CASTWGTGADTQYF
CDR3 DNA: TGCGCCAGCACCTGGGGGACAGGGGCAGATACGCAGTATTTT

D gene: TRBD1
V gene: TRBV7-2
clone size: .
J gene: TRBJ1-2
CDR3 protein: CASSLAGQGHGYTF
CDR3 DNA: TGTGCCAGCAGCTTGGCCGGACAGGGGCATGGCTACACCTTC

D gene: .
V gene: TRBV7-6
clone size: .
J gene: TRBJ1-4
CDR3 protein: CASRPDSVNEKLFF
CDR3 DNA: TGTGCCAGCAGACCTGACAGCGTTAATGAAAAACTGTTTTTT

D gene: TRBD2
V gene: TRBV11-3
clone size: few
J gene: TRBJ2-1
CDR3 protein: CASSLAGTSGGYNPDEQFF
CDR3 DNA: TGTGCCAGCAGCTTGGCCGGGACTAGCGGGGGCTACAATCCAGATGAGCAGTTCTTC

D gene: .
V gene: TRBV15
clone size: .
J gene: TRBJ2-3
CDR3 protein: CATSPNFIAHNTDTQYF
CDR3 DNA: TGTGCCACCAGCCCCAATTTTATAGCGCATAACACAGATACGCAGTATTTT

D gene: TRBD2
V gene: TRBV5-1
clone size: .
J gene: TRBJ2-1
CDR3 protein: CASSLDGLAEYNEQFF
CDR3 DNA: TGCGCCAGCAGCTTGGATGGGCTAGCGGAATACAATGAGCAGTTCTTC

D gene: TRBD1
V gene: TRBV6-5
clone size: .
J gene: TRBJ2-5
CDR3 protein: CASSRQGVGETQYF
CDR3 DNA: TGTGCCAGCAGTCGACAGGGGGTCGGGGAGACCCAGTACTTC

D gene: .
V gene: TRBV10-3
clone size: .
J gene: TRBJ2-7
CDR3 protein: CAISGSDRSYEQYF
CDR3 DNA: TGTGCCATCAGTGGGTCGGACAGATCCTACGAGCAGTACTTC

D gene: .
V gene: TRBV19
clone size: .
J gene: TRBJ2-6
CDR3 protein: CASSINQAGANVLTF
CDR3 DNA: TGTGCCAGTAGTATAAACCAGGCTGGGGCCAACGTCCTGACTTTC

D gene: .
V gene: TRBV7-9
clone size: .
J gene: TRBJ1-5
CDR3 protein: CVSSQAGAGNQPQHF
CDR3 DNA: TGTGTCAGCAGCCAGGCAGGGGCAGGGAATCAGCCCCAGCATTTT

D gene: TRBD1
V gene: TRBV2
clone size: .
J gene: TRBJ2-7
CDR3 protein: CASSEGYSAGGSYEQYF
CDR3 DNA: TGTGCCAGCAGCGAGGGCTATTCCGCAGGGGGCTCCTACGAGCAGTACTTC

D gene: TRBD1
V gene: TRBV7-9
clone size: .
J gene: TRBJ2-5
CDR3 protein: CASSRGQGALDLQETQYF
CDR3 DNA: TGTGCCAGCAGCCGGGGACAGGGGGCGCTTGATCTCCAAGAGACCCAGTACTTC

D gene: .
V gene: TRBV27
clone size: .
J gene: TRBJ1-1
CDR3 protein: CASSTAPMNTEAFF
CDR3 DNA: TGTGCCAGCAGTACAGCTCCGATGAACACTGAAGCTTTCTTT

D gene: .
V gene: TRBV9
clone size: .
J gene: TRBJ2-1
CDR3 protein: CASSLYNEQFF
CDR3 DNA: TGTGCCAGCAGCCTGTACAATGAGCAGTTCTTC

D gene: .
V gene: TRBV7-9
clone size: .
J gene: TRBJ1-1
CDR3 protein: CASSGTFGEAFF
CDR3 DNA: TGTGCCAGCAGCGGGACTTTTGGTGAAGCTTTCTTT

D gene: .
V gene: TRBV7-2
clone size: .
J gene: TRBJ1-5
CDR3 protein: CASSLEGPRGQPQHF
CDR3 DNA: TGTGCCAGCAGCTTAGAAGGACCTCGGGGTCAGCCCCAGCATTTT

D gene: .
V gene: TRBV10-3
clone size: .
J gene: TRBJ1-5
CDR3 protein: CAISAQRGAAGNQPQHF
CDR3 DNA: TGTGCCATCAGTGCACAACGCGGGGCGGCGGGCAATCAGCCCCAGCATTTT

D gene: TRBD1
V gene: TRBV4-1
clone size: .
J gene: TRBJ2-3
CDR3 protein: CASSPTGQAGTDTQYF
CDR3 DNA: TGCGCCAGCAGCCCTACAGGACAGGCGGGCACAGATACGCAGTATTTT

D gene: TRBD1
V gene: TRBV5-1
clone size: .
J gene: TRBJ2-3
CDR3 protein: CASSLEGQGENTDTQYF
CDR3 DNA: TGCGCCAGCAGCTTGGAGGGACAGGGAGAAAACACAGATACGCAGTATTTT

D gene: TRBD1
V gene: TRBV6-5
clone size: .
J gene: TRBJ2-7
CDR3 protein: CATEDRGLHEQYF
CDR3 DNA: TGTGCCACCGAAGACAGGGGGCTCCACGAGCAGTACTTC

D gene: TRBD1
V gene: TRBV29-1
clone size: .
J gene: TRBJ2-1
CDR3 protein: CSVVGTGIHEQFF
CDR3 DNA: TGCAGCGTTGTGGGGACAGGGATCCATGAGCAGTTCTTC

D gene: .
V gene: TRBV19
clone size: .
J gene: TRBJ1-1
CDR3 protein: CASSIGMNTEAFF
CDR3 DNA: TGTGCCAGTAGTATAGGTATGAACACTGAAGCTTTCTTT

D gene: .
V gene: TRBV7-7
clone size: .
J gene: TRBJ2-1
CDR3 protein: CASSSSDFNNEQFF
CDR3 DNA: TGTGCCAGCAGCTCGTCGGACTTTAACAATGAGCAGTTCTTC

D gene: .
V gene: TRBV7-3
clone size: .
J gene: TRBJ2-3
CDR3 protein: CASSLTVQGSTDTQYF
CDR3 DNA: TGTGCCAGCAGCTTAACGGTACAGGGTAGCACAGATACGCAGTATTTT

D gene: .
V gene: TRBV11-2
clone size: .
J gene: TRBJ2-5
CDR3 protein: CASSPGAGLVETQYF
CDR3 DNA: TGTGCCAGCAGCCCAGGGGCGGGTTTGGTCGAGACCCAGTACTTC

D gene: TRBD1
V gene: TRBV5-1
clone size: .
J gene: TRBJ1-2
CDR3 protein: CASSWETGSGYTF
CDR3 DNA: TGCGCCAGCAGCTGGGAGACAGGGAGCGGCTACACCTTC

D gene: TRBD2
V gene: TRBV19
clone size: .
J gene: TRBJ2-7
CDR3 protein: CASSIILAGDEQYF
CDR3 DNA: TGTGCCAGTAGTATAATACTAGCGGGAGACGAGCAGTACTTC